These 28 T cell receptor beta chains were sequenced from one sample in a study of blood T cell repertoires in COVID-19 (dated by TCRdb to about 2020). Library creation used the immunoSEQ multiplex PCR assay. The immuneACCESS repertoire file appears here via TCRdb, limited to in-frame rearrangements. These files lack a portion of the clones; in checked studies, under half of the deficit traces to unresolved V genes, and the cause of the others is not known. The sample contains 200,000 to 300,000 clones, about 87% of them found a single time. The ten largest clones take up approximately 5.1% of the sample. The sample consisted of peripheral blood. These receptors all come from a woman aged 60-75 years with COVID-19, enrolled during active disease.

Concerning this clone itself: Other DNA sequences in the sample encode the same CDR3. The rearrangement joins TRBV5-1 to TRBJ2-2; 9 nucleotides match TRBD2. Unmatched junction bases numbered 8, after V lost 4 bases and J lost 7 bases. This CDR3 is 15 amino acids long. The germline V gene encodes CDR1 SGHRS and CDR2 YFSETQ. The CDR3 is CASSPTSGSGGELFF. CDR3 nucleotides: TGCGCCAGCAGCCCGACTAGCGGTAGCGGCGGGGAGCTGTTTTTT. The full variable domain, rest sourced from reference TRBV5-1 and TRBJ2-2, is KAGVTQTPRYLIKTRGQQVTLSCSPISGHRSVSWYQQTPGQGLQFLFEYFSETQRNKGNFPGRFSGRQFSNSRSEMNVSTLELGDSALYLCASSPTSGSGGELFFGEGSRLTVL.

The J gene is TRBJ1-2, the V gene TRBV10-3, with TRBD1 as a possible D gene (6 bases). Deletions cut 7 bases from V and 7 bases from J, with 13 bases between. The germline gives CDR1 ENHRY, CDR2 SYGVKD. The CDR3 consists of 12 residues. Here the CDR3 DNA reads TGTGCCATCAACCCCCAGGGGTTTGGCTACACCTTC. Its translation: CAINPQGFGYTF.

The chain has TRBV18 and TRBJ1-4; the D gene is possibly TRBD1 (5 bases). Per germline, CDR1 KGHSH and CDR2 LQKENI. V was shortened by 5 bases and J by 8 bases, with 15 bases between the two germline ends. CDR3 length: 14 amino acids. CDR3 in amino acids: CASSDRGRSEKLFF. Here the CDR3 DNA reads TGTGCCAGCTCAGACAGAGGTCGTTCGGAAAAACTGTTTTTT.

This clone has just one count. The chain recombines TRBV7-9 with TRBJ1-3; no definite D call. Germline V gene sequence: CDR1 SEHNR, CDR2 FQNEAQ (reference sequence). Trimming cost V 1 base and J 4 bases, with 5 bases left between them. This CDR3 is built from 13 residues. The DNA for the CDR3 is TGTGCCAGCAGCTTAGGAGGCGGAAACACCATATATTTT. Protein sequence: CASSLGGGNTIYF.

The rearrangement links TRBV30 to TRBJ2-1, with 10 bases lining up with TRBD2. In germline, CDR1 is GTSNPN, CDR2 SVGIG (reference sequence). The CDR3 runs to 16 residues. V gave up 1 base and J gave up 6 bases; unmatched junction bases: 9. CDR3 in amino acids: CAWSAKSGRAGNEQFF. Here the CDR3 DNA reads TGTGCCTGGAGTGCCAAGAGCGGGAGGGCGGGCAATGAGCAGTTCTTC. Full variable domain (rest looked up from reference TRBV30 and TRBJ2-1): SQTIHQWPATLVQPVGSPLSLECTVEGTSNPNLYWYRQAAGRGLQLLFYSVGIGQISSEVPQNLSASRPQDRQFILSSKKLLLSDSGFYLCAWSAKSGRAGNEQFFGPGTRLTVL.

The chain employs TRBV5-1 and TRBJ2-1; D may be TRBD2 (5 bases). The CDR3 has 13 residues. The germline V gene encodes CDR1 SGHRS and CDR2 YFSETQ. V was cut by 1 base and J by 8 bases, with 10 bases left in between. CDR3 DNA: TGCGCCAGCAGCTTGATAGGAGGCGATGAGCAGTTCTTC. Translating gives CASSLIGGDEQFF.

This chain uses TRBV11-2 with TRBJ2-7; no firm D call. Deletions cut 3 bases from V and 0 bases from J, with 9 bases between. The CDR3 has 14 amino acids. The germline gives CDR1 SGHAT, CDR2 FQNNGV. CDR3 region: CASSFAVSSYEQYF. For the CDR3, the DNA is TGTGCCAGCAGCTTCGCGGTGAGCTCCTACGAGCAGTACTTC.

V is TRBV4-1 and J is TRBJ1-4; 10 bases line up with TRBD1. The trim removed 4 bases at V and 8 bases at J, leaving 7 bases unmatched. Per the germline V gene, CDR1 is MGHRA and CDR2 is YSYEKL. CDR3 length: 15 amino acids. The CDR3 nucleotides read TGCGCCAGCAGCCGAGACAGGGGGCGCAGGGAAAAACTGTTTTTT. Residues: CASSRDRGRREKLFF.

V usage is TRBV2 and J usage is TRBJ2-3, with TRBD2 matching 11 bases. Per germline, CDR1 SNHLY and CDR2 FYNNEI. The CDR3 spans 16 residues. J gave up 2 bases and V 1 base, and 2 bases lay outside the gene matches. Here the CDR3 reads CASSEGLAGPTDTQYF. CDR3 nucleotide sequence: TGTGCCAGCAGTGAAGGACTAGCGGGACCCACAGATACGCAGTATTTT.

The genes are TRBV14 and TRBJ2-1; 10 bases line up with TRBD2. V trimming: 2 bases; J trimming: 9 bases; junction bases outside the gene matches: 7. In germline, CDR1 is SGHDN, CDR2 FVKESK. The CDR3 runs 15 residues. The CDR3 DNA reads as TGTGCCAGCAGCCAATTGAGCGGGAGGGCCGGTGAGCAGTTCTTC. Amino acid sequence: CASSQLSGRAGEQFF. Full variable domain (rest looked up from reference TRBV14 and TRBJ2-1): EAGVTQFPSHSVIEKGQTVTLRCDPISGHDNLYWYRRVMGKEIKFLLHFVKESKQDESGMPNNRFLAERTGGTYSTLKVQPAELEDSGVYFCASSQLSGRAGEQFFGPGTRLTVL.

The CDR3 DNA reads as TGTGCCAGCAGCTTGCATGGCGGGTCGAACAATGAGCAGTTCTTC. Its translation: CASSLHGGSNNEQFF. V is TRBV5-8 and J is TRBJ2-1, with a weak D call TRBD2 (5 bases). V was trimmed by 1 base and J by 5 bases, leaving 13 bases between them. The CDR3 covers 15 residues. CDR1 and CDR2 from the germline V gene are SGHTS and YDEGEE.

The chain recombines TRBV5-4 with TRBJ2-1, with TRBD2 matching over 8 bases. Per the germline V gene, CDR1 is SGHNT and CDR2 is YYREEE (reference sequence). V trimming: 4 bases; J trimming: 0 bases; junction bases outside the gene matches: 12. The length of the CDR3 is 18 residues. CDR3 sequence (DNA): TGTGCCAGCAGCCCGGGGGGGGTGACGACAGCCTCCTACAATGAGCAGTTCTTC. Its protein is CASSPGGVTTASYNEQFF.

This clone was recorded a few times. The rearrangement joins TRBV7-3 to TRBJ2-6; 8 nucleotides align to TRBD1. The V and J ends lost 2 bases and 0 bases, in that order; junction bases with no gene match: 6. Germline V gene data show CDR1 as SGHTA and CDR2 as FQGTGA. CDR3 length: 18 amino acids. The CDR3 region is CASSLGQGAFSGANVLTF. CDR3 coding DNA: TGTGCCAGCAGCTTAGGGCAGGGGGCGTTCTCTGGGGCCAACGTCCTGACTTTC.

The V gene is TRBV3-1 (or the pseudogene TRBV3-2), the J gene TRBJ2-3, with TRBD2 matching 14 bases. The CDR3 extends over 16 amino acids. Trimming removed 5 bases from V and 4 bases from J; junction bases left unmatched: 5. Germline V gives CDR1 LGHDT, CDR2 YNNKEL (reference sequence). The CDR3 is CASSEGTSGSPDTQYF. The CDR3 bases are TGTGCCAGCAGCGAGGGGACTAGCGGGAGTCCAGATACGCAGTATTTT.

The CDR3 coding sequence is TGTGCCAGCAGCAAGCTAGCGGGAGGATCCAACAATGAGCAGTTCTTC. This sequence encodes CASSKLAGGSNNEQFF. V usage is TRBV9 and J usage is TRBJ2-1; 11 bases are a match to TRBD2. The V segment lost 4 bases and the J segment 5 bases; nucleotides outside the gene matches: 8. CDR3 length: 16 amino acids. Germline V gene sequence: CDR1 SGDLS, CDR2 YYNGEE.

A single count supports this clone. The chain joins TRBV6-5 to TRBJ2-1; D might be TRBD1 (7 bases). The CDR3 sequence is 12 residues long. CDR1 and CDR2 (germline): MNHEY, SVGAGI. Trimming shortened V by 7 bases and J by 8 bases, and 12 bases separated the two germline ends. CDR3: CASTRGDYEQFF. For the CDR3, the DNA is TGTGCCAGCACCAGGGGGGACTATGAGCAGTTCTTC.

J is TRBJ1-2 and V is TRBV5-4, with D possibly matching TRBD1 (5 bases). V lost 1 base, J lost 8 bases, and 18 bases lay in between. From germline, CDR1 is SGHNT and CDR2 YYREEE (reference sequence). The CDR3 length is 15 residues. CDR3 coding DNA: TGTGCCAGCAGCTTGAGGGCGGGGCACAACAAGGGCTACACCTTC. It translates to CASSLRAGHNKGYTF. Full variable domain (remainder filled in from reference TRBV5-4 and TRBJ1-2): ETGVTQSPTHLIKTRGQQVTLRCSSQSGHNTVSWYQQALGQGPQFIFQYYREEENGRGNFPPRFSGLQFPNYSSELNVNALELDDSALYLCASSLRAGHNKGYTFGSGTRLTVV.

The chain combines TRBV15 with TRBJ1-1; no clear D gene. In germline, CDR1 is LNHNV, CDR2 YYDKDF (reference sequence). V was cut by 5 bases and J by 3 bases, with 25 bases left in between. The CDR3 extends over 18 amino acids. The CDR3 nucleotides are TGTGCCACCAGCTCAAAAGGTGGCGGAGTTGGTGCCTACACTGAAGCTTTCTTT. Translating it yields CATSSKGGGVGAYTEAFF.

This chain uses TRBV28 with TRBJ1-2, with D maybe TRBD1 (6 bases). V lost 6 bases and J lost 4, with 21 bases in between. The CDR3 extends over 16 amino acids. Per germline, CDR1 MDHEN and CDR2 SYDVKM. The CDR3 reads CASSSQLRQVGYGYTF. CDR3 DNA sequence: TGTGCCAGCAGCTCTCAATTGAGACAGGTGGGCTATGGCTACACCTTC.

This chain links TRBV7-6 with TRBJ2-2, with TRBD2 matching 7 bases. The junction had 5 bases not matched to a gene; V was cut back by 3 bases and J by 1 base. The CDR3 loop spans 16 amino acids. Germline values: CDR1 SGHVS, CDR2 FNYEAQ. CDR3 nucleotides: TGTGCCAGCAGCTTCGTAAGCGGGGTGAACACCGGGGAGCTGTTTTTT. This translates into CASSFVSGVNTGELFF.

This clone showed up just once. V usage is TRBV27 and J usage is TRBJ2-3, with D perhaps matching TRBD2 (5 bases). The V gene's germline CDR1 is MNHEY and CDR2 SMNVEV (reference sequence). V was pared by 5 bases and J by 6 bases, with 9 bases between. This CDR3 has 12 amino acids. For the CDR3, the DNA is TGTGCCAGCAGTAGCCCGGGGGATACGCAGTATTTT. It codes for CASSSPGDTQYF.

This clone was picked up a small number of times. The chain uses TRBV29-1 and TRBJ2-5; 10 bases match TRBD2. Trimming took 6 bases from V and 5 from J; bases not matched to a gene: 15. This CDR3 spans 16 amino acids. Germline CDR1 SQVTM, CDR2 ANQGSEA. CDR3 sequence (DNA): TGCAGCGTGGGGGGACAGCTAGCGGGAGCAGGGGAGACCCAGTACTTC. Its protein is CSVGGQLAGAGETQYF.

This chain connects TRBV3-1 (or the pseudogene TRBV3-2) to TRBJ2-3; 8 bases line up with TRBD1. Germline trimming cut 2 bases from V and 1 base from J; bases unmatched to any gene: 8. This CDR3 contains 17 residues. From germline, CDR1 is LGHDT and CDR2 YNNKEL (reference sequence). CDR3: CASSQPQGGFGTDTQYF. Written as DNA, the CDR3 is TGTGCCAGCAGCCAACCACAGGGGGGATTTGGCACAGATACGCAGTATTTT.

The V gene is TRBV9, the J gene TRBJ1-6, with unresolved D. Per the germline V gene, CDR1 is SGDLS and CDR2 is YYNGEE. V lost 4 bases, J lost 7 bases, and 18 bases lay in between. The CDR3 length is 16 residues. The CDR3 sequence: CASSPPGITKNSPLHF. The CDR3 DNA reads TGTGCCAGCAGCCCACCCGGGATTACCAAGAATTCACCCCTCCACTTT.

The chain couples TRBV5-1 to TRBJ2-2; 7 nucleotides agree with TRBD2. Germline V gene sequence: CDR1 SGHRS, CDR2 YFSETQ. The ends lost 0 bases at V and 0 bases at J; junction bases unmatched: 14. The CDR3 spans 20 residues. The CDR3 reads CASSLVRSRGSPSNTGELFF. CDR3 sequence (DNA): TGCGCCAGCAGCTTGGTCAGGAGCCGCGGGAGCCCATCGAACACCGGGGAGCTGTTTTTT. Full variable domain (remainder filled in from reference TRBV5-1 and TRBJ2-2): KAGVTQTPRYLIKTRGQQVTLSCSPISGHRSVSWYQQTPGQGLQFLFEYFSETQRNKGNFPGRFSGRQFSNSRSEMNVSTLELGDSALYLCASSLVRSRGSPSNTGELFFGEGSRLTVL.

This chain uses TRBV5-5 with TRBJ2-7; 9 bases agree with TRBD2. V dropped 0 bases and J dropped 2; count of bases not matched to a gene: 6. Germline CDR1 reads SGHKS; CDR2 reads YYEKEE (reference sequence). The CDR3 is 16 residues long. The CDR3 protein is CASSLAGLAGTYEQYF. The CDR3 bases are TGTGCCAGCAGCTTGGCCGGTCTAGCGGGAACCTACGAGCAGTACTTC.

The chain employs TRBV20-1 and TRBJ2-1; D is unclear. Germline CDR1 and CDR2: DFQATT and SNEGSKA (reference sequence). This CDR3 contains 11 residues. Trimming took off 6 bases at V and 0 bases at J, with 3 bases between the two ends. The CDR3 loop is CSAGSYNEQFF. As DNA, the CDR3 is TGCAGTGCCGGCTCCTACAATGAGCAGTTCTTC.

The chain has TRBV24-1 and TRBJ2-3, with 11 bases identical to TRBD2. This CDR3 is 15 amino acids long. V shed 4 bases, J shed 6 bases, and the junction held 5 bases outside the gene matches. CDR1 and CDR2 (germline): KGHDR, SFDVKD. Here the CDR3 reads CATSDRTSGPDTQYF. The DNA of the CDR3 is TGTGCCACCAGTGACCGGACTAGCGGGCCGGATACGCAGTATTTT.